This T cell receptor (beta chain) stems from a study of T cells in tumors after PD-1 blockade. Sequencing was performed with immunoSEQ multiplex PCR; in TCRdb, only in-frame clones are kept and a portion is missing. The table shows roughly 47,000 clones, with more than 70% occurring only once. The CDR3 runs to 14 residues. Regarding the study as a whole: Blood contained approximately 43% of the tumor's TCR clonotypes.

This clone was observed a handful of times. Antigen specificity is unknown. The receptor's source is a human donor with basal cell carcinoma. This sample comprised PBMCs, obtained before anti-PD-1 treatment. This chain joins TRBV21-1 and TRBJ2-3; whether TRBD1, the table's D call, matches the DNA was not checked. TRBV21-1 is classified as a pseudogene. CDR3 amino acids: CASSMDRDTDTQYF. The CDR3 DNA reads as TGTGCCAGCAGCATGGACAGGGACACAGATACGCAGTATTTT.